What follows are 7 T cell receptor beta chains derived from one specimen sequenced in a study of cytomegalovirus exposure and HLA in healthy donors (TCRdb year 2017). Libraries were constructed by the immunoSEQ multiplex PCR assay. For the multiplex PCR, a mixture combining 60 forward primers for TCR Vbeta segments and 13 reverse primers for TCR Jbeta segments was used. Held by TCRdb, this immuneACCESS table contains in-frame sequences only and omits some clones. Under half of the omission traces to an unresolved V gene where checked; the cause of the rest is unknown. The sample table lists about 300,000 clones, about nine tenths of them with a count of one. The ten largest clones represent 4% of the sample. Material for sequencing was PBMCs. Receptors were obtained from a man between 35 and 55 years old in good health and CMV-seropositive.

The rearrangement joins TRBV19 to TRBJ1-1, with TRBD1 as a possible D gene (5 bases). This CDR3 has 14 residues. Trimming pared 5 bases from V and 4 bases from J, leaving 14 bases between. CDR1 is LNHDA and CDR2 is SQIVND in the germline V gene (reference sequence). The CDR3 region is CASSPQGDVTEAFF. Here the CDR3 DNA reads TGTGCCAGTAGTCCCCAGGGCGATGTCACTGAAGCTTTCTTT.

The rearrangement uses TRBV5-4 and TRBJ1-1, with D possibly matching TRBD1 (5 bases). V was cut by 4 bases and J by 5 bases, with 12 bases left in between. Per germline, CDR1 SGHNT and CDR2 YYREEE (reference sequence). The CDR3 is made up of 13 amino acids. CDR3 sequence (DNA): TGTGCCAGCAGCCCCATCCGGGGGACTGAAGCTTTCTTT. This encodes CASSPIRGTEAFF.

The genes are TRBV19 and TRBJ1-3; a possible D gene is TRBD1 (5 bases). CDR1 is LNHDA and CDR2 is SQIVND in the germline V gene (reference sequence). The CDR3 sequence is 16 residues long. Trimming took off 5 bases at V and 0 bases at J, with 14 bases between the two ends. The CDR3 bases are TGTGCCAGTAGTGCCATGGGACTGAGCTCTGGAAACACCATATATTTT. Translating it yields CASSAMGLSSGNTIYF.

The gene calls are TRBV12-2 and TRBJ1-3; no check of the table's D call, TRBD1, against the DNA was made. TRBV12-2 is annotated as a pseudogene. The CDR3 is made up of 13 amino acids. Written as DNA, the CDR3 is TGTGCAAGTCCCCTGACAGCTGGAAACACCATATATTTT. Translating gives CASPLTAGNTIYF.

This clone showed up just once. The chain joins TRBV4-2 to TRBJ2-7; D might be TRBD2 (6 bases). The CDR3 extends over 15 amino acids. Germline CDR1 is LGHNA and CDR2 is YNFKEQ. Trimming cost V 4 bases and J 7 bases, with 20 bases left between them. The CDR3 coding sequence is TGTGCCAGCAGCCCAGGGACCGGGGGTGTTTGGGAGCAGTACTTC. This sequence encodes CASSPGTGGVWEQYF.

The V gene is TRBV7-2, the J gene TRBJ2-2; 7 bases map to TRBD2. Germline V gives CDR1 SGHTA, CDR2 FQGNSA. This CDR3 spans 14 amino acids. V was pared by 4 bases and J by 8 bases, with 7 bases of the junction left unmatched. The CDR3 DNA is TGTGCCAGCAGCTGGGGAGGGAGTTCAGGGGAGCTGTTTTTT. Translation gives CASSWGGSSGELFF.

This chain connects TRBV27 to TRBJ2-6; TRBD1 aligns across 8 bases. Germline CDR1 reads MNHEY; CDR2 reads SMNVEV (reference sequence). The CDR3 sequence is 18 residues long. V shed 3 bases, J shed 1 base, and the junction held 8 bases outside the gene matches. This CDR3 reads CASSLGRGRTSGANVLTF. As DNA, the CDR3 is TGTGCCAGCAGTTTGGGCAGGGGGCGAACTTCTGGGGCCAACGTCCTGACTTTC.